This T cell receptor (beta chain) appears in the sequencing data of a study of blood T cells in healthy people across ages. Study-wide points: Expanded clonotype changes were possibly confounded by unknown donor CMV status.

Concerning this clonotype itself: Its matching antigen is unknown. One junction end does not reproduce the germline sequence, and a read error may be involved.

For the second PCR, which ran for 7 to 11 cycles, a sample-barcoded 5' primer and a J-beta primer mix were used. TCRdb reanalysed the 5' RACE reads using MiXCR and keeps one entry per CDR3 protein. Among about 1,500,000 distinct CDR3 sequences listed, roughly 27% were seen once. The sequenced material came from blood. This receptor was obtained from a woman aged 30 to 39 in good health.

CDR3 in amino acids: CASSQGSRVNNGYTF. CDR3 nucleotide sequence: TGCGCCAGCAGCCAGGGGTCCAGGGTTAACAATGGCTACACCTTC. This chain connects TRBV4-1 to TRBJ1-2; TRBD1 might be the D (5 bases). The germline gives CDR1 MGHRA, CDR2 YSYEKL. This CDR3 has 15 amino acids.